This TCR beta chain was observed in a study of T-cell memory formation after mild COVID-19. Study-wide results and caveats: Largely, contracting CD4+ clones fell within CM and EM, and contracting CD8+ clones within EMRA. Nothing showed for sure that second-wave clones peaking on day 37 were SARS-CoV-2 specific. Contracting clones, day 15 to 85, had balanced CD4/CD8, and later expanders favored CD4+. The study detected some responding clones in pre-infection memory, suggesting cross-reactive memory joined.

TCRdb independently ran MiXCR on the 5' RACE reads; one entry per CDR3 protein. The sample includes about 340,000 distinct CDR3 sequences, less than 20% of them seen just once. This clonotype was detected a few times. Its antigen is as yet unknown. From germline, CDR1 is MNHEY and CDR2 SVGEGT. The CDR3 loop spans 15 amino acids. V was shortened by 2 bases and J by 3 bases, with 8 bases between the two germline ends. The sequence came from a man aged 18 to 30 who had mild COVID-19 (a few samples of this study predate the infection). Cell type and time point are not known. The chain couples TRBV6-2 or TRBV6-3 to TRBJ2-6; D unresolved. Sequenced: PBMCs or a T cell subset sorted from them (not recorded which). CDR3 sequence: CASSYVVFGANVLTF. CDR3 DNA: TGTGCCAGCAGTTACGTTGTCTTTGGGGCCAACGTCCTGACTTTC.